This T cell receptor beta chain emerged from a study of blood T cell repertoires in COVID-19. Across the study: There were acute and convalescent COVID-19 samples, and they came from the United States, Italy and Spain. Nucleic acid was either cDNA or gDNA, and it came from T cells, B-cell-depleted T cells, or PBMCs.

Original data processing: Amplification of reference gene primers was used by the study to estimate nucleated cell counts. Libraries were prepared by immunoSEQ multiplex PCR; TCRdb keeps only in-frame clonotypes and omits some of them. The DNA gave D and trimming, while V, J and clone size come from that table. The sample lists 60,000 to 90,000 clones, around 84% occurring once. V gave up 6 bases and J gave up 4 bases; unmatched junction bases: 4. CDR1 MNHNY and CDR2 SVGAGI come from the germline V gene (reference sequence). There are 15 residues in the CDR3. The rearrangement links TRBV6-6 to TRBJ2-3; 13 nucleotides agree with TRBD2. The sequenced material came from peripheral blood. This TCR was recovered from a woman between 50 and 59 years old with acute or convalescent COVID-19. The CDR3, as DNA: TGTGCCAGCAGCCCGGGACTAGCGGGACCAGATACGCAGTATTTT. It codes for CASSPGLAGPDTQYF.